Shown below are 32 T cell receptor beta chains from a single sample sequenced in a study of beta chain features in type 1 diabetes. Every isolated RNA sample was fully reverse transcribed, so sequencing captured expressed TCRB transcripts. Clones were sequenced by immunoSEQ multiplex PCR, and TCRdb holds only the in-frame ones, with some missing. The repertoire consists of 850,000 to 900,000 clones, with about 17% occurring once and the leading ten covering 0.023%. Sequenced material: naive CD4+ T cells from blood. These receptors all stem from a woman aged 18-29 years in good health.

The CDR3 DNA follows: TGTGCCAGCAGCCCGAAGCGGGAGGAAGACAATGAGCAGTTCTTC. It is translated as CASSPKREEDNEQFF. The rearrangement uses TRBV9 and TRBJ2-1; the match to TRBD2 covers 9 bases. Germline CDR1 SGDLS, CDR2 YYNGEE. The CDR3 is 15 residues long. The ends lost 4 bases at V and 5 bases at J; junction bases unmatched: 7.

This clone was seen a handful of times. V is TRBV2 and J is TRBJ1-4; no reliable D call. The CDR3 length is 14 residues. Trimming took 6 bases from V and 10 from J, leaving 18 bases between them. CDR1 and CDR2 (germline): SNHLY, FYNNEI. For the CDR3, the DNA is TGTGCCAGCAGGAACGAGGGAGTCTGGGGAAAACTGTTTTTT. This gives the protein CASRNEGVWGKLFF.

The rearrangement joins TRBV29-1 to TRBJ2-5; tentative D call: TRBD1 (6 bases). The end of the DNA aligns better with TRBJ2-7, so the J call may be wrong. Germline lookup yields CDR1 SQVTM and CDR2 ANQGSEA. This CDR3 spans 13 amino acids. CDR3 nucleotide sequence: TGCAGCGTTACAGGGTTCTCCCTGACCGAGCAGTACTTC. Translation gives CSVTGFSLTEQYF.

This chain joins TRBV6-6 and TRBJ1-4; D gene uncertain. CDR1 and CDR2 (germline): MNHNY, SVGAGI (reference sequence). Trimming removed 3 bases at V and 8 bases at J, with 7 bases between. This CDR3 has 12 amino acids. CDR3 sequence: CASSYYAEKLFF. For the CDR3, the DNA is TGTGCCAGCAGTTATTACGCGGAAAAACTGTTTTTT.

Only a few counts were recorded for this clone. The rearrangement uses TRBV2 and TRBJ2-1; D is ambiguous. The CDR3 length is 11 residues. V lost 5 bases and J 4 bases, leaving 3 bases between the germline ends. Germline assignment: CDR1 SNHLY and CDR2 FYNNEI. CDR3 region: CASSNYNEQFF. CDR3 DNA sequence: TGTGCCAGCAGTAATTACAATGAGCAGTTCTTC. The full variable domain, completed using reference TRBV2 and TRBJ2-1, is EPEVTQTPSHQVTQMGQEVILRCVPISNHLYFYWYRQILGQKVEFLVSFYNNEISEKSEIFDDQFSVERPDGSNFTLKIRSTKLEDSAMYFCASSNYNEQFFGPGTRLTVL.

This rearrangement joins TRBV28 to TRBJ1-2; the D is unclear. Between the trimmed V and J ends, which lost 1 base and 8 bases, there was a span of 5 bases. CDR1 and CDR2 (germline): MDHEN, SYDVKM. The CDR3 consists of 11 residues. The CDR3 nucleotides read TGTGCCAGCAGTTTATCTATGGGCTACACCTTC. Amino acids: CASSLSMGYTF.

This clone was counted between two and nine times. CDR3 amino acids: CASSLTGGFYEQYF. The DNA of the CDR3 is TGTGCCAGCAGCTTGACAGGGGGCTTTTACGAGCAGTACTTC. The rearrangement joins TRBV7-2 to TRBJ2-7, with 10 bases identical to TRBD1. V was pared by 3 bases and J by 4 bases, with 3 bases of the junction left unmatched. The CDR3 consists of 14 residues. Germline CDR1 is SGHTA and CDR2 is FQGNSA.

This clone was seen a handful of times. The chain recombines TRBV7-2 with TRBJ2-5; D unresolved. There are 13 residues in the CDR3. Trimming pared 3 bases from V and 2 bases from J, leaving 7 bases between. Germline values: CDR1 SGHTA, CDR2 FQGNSA. CDR3 in amino acids: CASSFGMQETQYF. As DNA, the CDR3 is TGTGCCAGCAGCTTTGGGATGCAAGAGACCCAGTACTTC. The full variable domain, with the rest looked up from reference TRBV7-2 and TRBJ2-5, is GAGVSQSPSNKVTEKGKDVELRCDPISGHTALYWYRQSLGQGLEFLIYFQGNSAPDKSGLPSDRFSAERTGGSVSTLTIQRTQQEDSAVYLCASSFGMQETQYFGPGTRLLVL.

This clone appeared a few times. This specimen includes other DNA sequences encoding the same CDR3. J is TRBJ2-7 and V is TRBV18; 7 bases agree with TRBD2. The CDR3 totals 14 residues. V shed 3 bases and J 0 bases; nucleotides not matched to a gene: 2. Per the germline V gene, CDR1 is KGHSH and CDR2 is LQKENI. CDR3 DNA sequence: TGTGCCAGCTCACCGGGGAGGGACTCCTACGAGCAGTACTTC. Translating it yields CASSPGRDSYEQYF.

This chain joins TRBV5-4 and TRBJ2-1; TRBD2 aligns across 7 bases. V gave up 0 bases and J gave up 5 bases; unmatched junction bases: 8. Germline CDR1 is SGHNT and CDR2 is YYREEE (reference sequence). This CDR3 has 16 residues. DNA of the CDR3: TGTGCCAGCAGCTTGGAAACGGGACTAACAAACAATGAGCAGTTCTTC. Translation: CASSLETGLTNNEQFF.

This clone was found a few times. The chain couples TRBV7-9 to TRBJ1-5, with D uncertain. Germline CDR1 and CDR2: SEHNR and FQNEAQ (reference sequence). The CDR3 runs 13 residues. V gave up 0 bases and J gave up 4 bases, with 4 bases separating them. The chain's CDR3 is CASSLAPNQPQHF. The CDR3 DNA sequence: TGTGCCAGCAGCTTAGCCCCTAATCAGCCCCAGCATTTT.

The chain links TRBV6-1 to TRBJ2-1, with 11 bases that match TRBD2. Germline-derived CDR1 and CDR2 are MNHNS and SASEGT. The CDR3 spans 16 residues. The trim removed 5 bases at V and 2 bases at J, leaving 5 bases unmatched. CDR3: CASSKGTSGTYNEQFF. CDR3 DNA: TGTGCCAGCAGTAAAGGGACTAGCGGAACCTACAATGAGCAGTTCTTC.

The chain uses TRBV5-1 and TRBJ2-4, with 9 bases identical to TRBD1. This CDR3 comprises 14 residues. Trimming at V came to 0 bases and at J to 13 bases, leaving 8 bases not matched to a gene. Germline values: CDR1 SGHRS, CDR2 YFSETQ. The CDR3 here is CASSLEWGQGAQYF. The DNA for the CDR3 is TGCGCCAGCAGCTTGGAGTGGGGACAGGGAGCGCAGTACTTC.

This clone turned up a few times. Different DNA sequences within this sample yield the same CDR3. The chain uses TRBV2 and TRBJ2-1; a weak D match, TRBD2 (5 bases). The CDR3 spans 14 residues. Germline V gene sequence: CDR1 SNHLY, CDR2 FYNNEI. V lost 6 bases to trimming and J lost 0 bases, with 9 bases between them. The CDR3 nucleotides are TGTGCCAGCAGGACTGGGAGCTCCTACAATGAGCAGTTCTTC. Translated, it gives CASRTGSSYNEQFF.

V and J are TRBV4-1 and TRBJ2-7, with TRBD1 as a possible D gene (6 bases). V was cut by 1 base and J by 2 bases, with 18 bases left in between. The germline V gene encodes CDR1 MGHRA and CDR2 YSYEKL. The length of the CDR3 is 17 residues. The CDR3 here is CASSQVKPDRFTYEQYF. CDR3 DNA sequence: TGCGCCAGCAGCCAAGTCAAACCCGACAGGTTTACCTACGAGCAGTACTTC.

This clone was observed a handful of times. The chain recombines TRBV5-6 with TRBJ2-5; perhaps TRBD2 as D (6 bases). The J call is doubtful: the DNA matches TRBJ2-7 better. There are 17 residues in the CDR3. The germline gives CDR1 SGHDT, CDR2 YYEEEE. This chain's CDR3 is CASSSSSTSFSSYEQYF. CDR3 bases: TGTGCCAGCAGCTCGTCCTCTACTAGCTTTAGCTCCTACGAGCAGTACTTC.

In this sample, this clone turned up a few times. The chain combines TRBV5-5 with TRBJ2-2; the D is unclear. The germline gives CDR1 SGHKS, CDR2 YYEKEE (reference sequence). The V and J ends lost 3 bases and 7 bases respectively, with 10 bases between them. The CDR3 is 13 residues long. CDR3 nucleotide sequence: TGTGCCAGCAGCTCGCTCGAAATCGGGGAGCTGTTTTTT. It translates to CASSSLEIGELFF.

Ten or more counts support this clone. CDR3 nucleotide sequence: TGTGCCAGCAGCGTGAGCAGAGCCGGGCGAAAAGAGACCCAGTACTTC. Residues: CASSVSRAGRKETQYF. The chain uses TRBV21-1 and TRBJ2-5. TRBV21-1 is a documented pseudogene. The CDR3 is 16 residues long.

The rearrangement uses TRBV15 and TRBJ2-7, with 8 positions matching TRBD1. The V gene end was trimmed by 5 bases and the J gene end by 3 bases; junction bases not matched to a gene: 9. Looked up from germline, CDR1 is LNHNV and CDR2 is YYDKDF (reference sequence). CDR3 length: 15 residues. The CDR3 protein is CATSLGGQGHYEQYF. The CDR3 DNA sequence: TGTGCCACCAGCCTGGGAGGACAGGGCCACTACGAGCAGTACTTC. Combining the CDR3 with reference TRBV15 and TRBJ2-7 gives the whole variable domain DAMVIQNPRYQVTQFGKPVTLSCSQTLNHNVMYWYQQKSSQAPKLLFHYYDKDFNNEADTPDNFQSRRPNTSFCFLDIRSPGLGDTAMYLCATSLGGQGHYEQYFGPGTRLTVT.

This clone has more than one count but fewer than ten. The chain combines TRBV6-6 with TRBJ2-5, with D tentatively TRBD2 (5 bases). The germline V gene has CDR1 MNHNY and CDR2 SVGAGI (reference sequence). Trimming removed 5 bases at V and 3 bases at J, with 7 bases between. This CDR3 comprises 12 residues. The CDR3 region has the DNA TGTGCCAGCAGTGGGAGTAAAGAGACCCAGTACTTC. Translating it yields CASSGSKETQYF.

The rearrangement links TRBV28 to TRBJ2-1; 13 bases are a match to TRBD2. The CDR3 covers 12 residues. Losses at the gene ends were 7 bases for V and 12 bases for J; bases not matched to a gene: 3. Germline assignment: CDR1 MDHEN and CDR2 SYDVKM. The CDR3 region is CASKLAGGRQFF. DNA of the CDR3: TGTGCCAGCAAACTAGCGGGAGGGAGGCAGTTCTTC.

The chain carries TRBV28 and TRBJ1-1, with D perhaps TRBD1 (6 bases). The germline V gene has CDR1 MDHEN and CDR2 SYDVKM. The CDR3 loop spans 15 amino acids. Trimming cost V 7 bases and J 3 bases, with 18 bases left between them. CDR3 region: CASNPPLTGDTEAFF. CDR3 nucleotides: TGTGCCAGCAATCCCCCGCTGACAGGAGACACTGAAGCTTTCTTT.

The V call is TRBV2, the J call TRBJ2-3; 7 bases are shared with TRBD2. Trimming cost V 10 bases and J 5 bases; bases outside gene matches: 15. This CDR3 spans 15 amino acids. The germline V gene encodes CDR1 SNHLY and CDR2 FYNNEI. The chain's CDR3 is CATRRGSGIGDTQYF. For the CDR3, the DNA is TGTGCCACGCGCCGGGGGAGCGGGATTGGAGATACGCAGTATTTT.

This clone was detected only a few times. The chain couples TRBV21-1 to TRBJ2-1; the DNA was not compared with TRBD2, the D call given in the table. TRBV21-1 is annotated as a pseudogene. The CDR3 runs to 17 residues. The CDR3 region is CASSNSLAGGDYNEQFF. The CDR3 DNA reads as TGTGCCAGCAGCAATTCCCTAGCGGGAGGGGACTACAATGAGCAGTTCTTC.

This clone was detected only once. This chain connects TRBV4-2 to TRBJ2-2, with 9 bases lining up with TRBD2. The CDR3 runs 19 residues. J lost 6 bases, V lost 2 bases, and 16 bases had no gene match. Germline CDR1 is LGHNA and CDR2 is YNFKEQ. The CDR3 nucleotides are TGTGCCAGCAGCCAACCTCACTCCCGAGGGACTAGCTCCCCCGGGGAGCTGTTTTTT. Its translation: CASSQPHSRGTSSPGELFF.

This clone appeared a few times. V gene TRBV28 combines with J gene TRBJ2-7; unclear D gene. Germline V lookup: CDR1 MDHEN, CDR2 SYDVKM. Trimming pared 5 bases from V and 2 bases from J, leaving 13 bases between. The CDR3 is 14 amino acids. CDR3 loop: CASSGQLGTYEQYF. Here the CDR3 DNA reads TGTGCCAGCAGTGGCCAACTTGGAACCTACGAGCAGTACTTC.

V and J are TRBV7-8 and TRBJ2-5, with D hard to call. The germline V gene encodes CDR1 SGHVS and CDR2 FQNEAQ. The length of the CDR3 is 13 residues. V gave up 3 bases and J gave up 5 bases, with 10 bases separating them. Here the CDR3 reads CASSFQGWETQYF. In DNA, the CDR3 is TGTGCCAGCAGCTTTCAAGGGTGGGAGACCCAGTACTTC. Combining the CDR3 with reference TRBV7-8 and TRBJ2-5 gives the whole variable domain GAGVSQSPRYKVAKRGQDVALRCDPISGHVSLFWYQQALGQGPEFLTYFQNEAQLDKSGLPSDRFFAERPEGSVSTLKIQRTQQEDSAVYLCASSFQGWETQYFGPGTRLLVL.

This clone came up a few times. The chain has TRBV7-9 and TRBJ2-1; 9 bases align to TRBD2. The CDR3 length is 15 residues. CDR1 is SEHNR and CDR2 is FQNEAQ in the germline V gene (reference sequence). With 0 bases clipped from V and 8 bases from J, the junction kept 5 bases outside the gene matches. The CDR3 sequence is CASSLAGGLAHEQFF. CDR3 bases: TGTGCCAGCAGCTTAGCGGGGGGACTAGCCCATGAGCAGTTCTTC.

The rearrangement joins TRBV7-9 to TRBJ1-2; 7 bases line up with TRBD1. The CDR3 extends over 18 amino acids. J was trimmed by 3 bases and V by 3 bases; bases with no gene match: 16. Germline V lookup: CDR1 SEHNR, CDR2 FQNEAQ (reference sequence). The DNA for the CDR3 is TGTGCCAGCAGCTTCGGCTCAATAATTACCGACAGGGACTATGGCTACACCTTC. Its translation: CASSFGSIITDRDYGYTF.

There are a few counts of this clone. The J gene is TRBJ1-2, the V gene TRBV9; possible D gene TRBD1, 5 bases. The V gene's germline CDR1 is SGDLS and CDR2 YYNGEE. V lost 4 bases, J lost 1 base, and 11 bases lay in between. This CDR3 is built from 14 residues. The CDR3 loop reads CASSPGLVNYGYTF. The DNA of the CDR3 is TGTGCCAGCAGCCCAGGGCTCGTTAACTATGGCTACACCTTC.

The chain links TRBV10-3 to TRBJ1-5, with D hard to call. Germline V gene sequence: CDR1 ENHRY, CDR2 SYGVKD. The CDR3 contains 13 residues. Trimming left V 2 bases short and J 4 bases short, with 6 bases between. In DNA, the CDR3 is TGTGCCATCAGTGAGACAGTTAATCAGCCCCAGCATTTT. Protein product: CAISETVNQPQHF.

This clone was seen more than once but under ten times. V usage is TRBV18 and J usage is TRBJ1-1; no clear D gene. CDR3 length: 14 amino acids. Germline-derived CDR1 and CDR2 are KGHSH and LQKENI. Trimming took off 4 bases at V and 5 bases at J, with 14 bases between the two ends. CDR3 sequence reads: CASSQNAKGTEAFF. The CDR3 region has the DNA TGTGCCAGCTCACAAAACGCCAAAGGAACTGAAGCTTTCTTT.